This TCR beta chain was captured in a study of cytomegalovirus exposure and HLA in healthy donors. Study results and caveats: It was confirmed in vitro that three of the CMV-associated chains were specific for CMV antigens. It was approximately 150 TCR beta chains that were listed as cytomegalovirus-associated. The TCR clusters that emerged in the first cohort tended, a later analysis found, to co-occur in the approximately 130 validation repertoires.

The donors were members of the validation cohort, which comprised approximately 120 subjects and was separate from the first cohort of about 700 subjects. This clone was detected once. As yet, its antigen is unknown. V shed 0 bases and J shed 2 bases, with 8 bases lying between them. The germline V gene encodes CDR1 MGHRA and CDR2 YSYEKL. The CDR3 totals 16 residues. Here immunoSEQ multiplex PCR was the method, and the copy in TCRdb shows in-frame clones only, minus some. The data hold about 360,000 clones, with 70% to 90% observed a single time. This chain connects TRBV4-1 to TRBJ2-6, with D uncertain. The sequenced sample consisted of PBMCs. The TCR originated in a woman between 18 and 30 years old in good health and CMV-seronegative. The chain's CDR3 is CASSQDISPGANVLTF. The CDR3, as DNA: TGCGCCAGCAGCCAAGATATAAGCCCTGGGGCCAACGTCCTGACTTTC.